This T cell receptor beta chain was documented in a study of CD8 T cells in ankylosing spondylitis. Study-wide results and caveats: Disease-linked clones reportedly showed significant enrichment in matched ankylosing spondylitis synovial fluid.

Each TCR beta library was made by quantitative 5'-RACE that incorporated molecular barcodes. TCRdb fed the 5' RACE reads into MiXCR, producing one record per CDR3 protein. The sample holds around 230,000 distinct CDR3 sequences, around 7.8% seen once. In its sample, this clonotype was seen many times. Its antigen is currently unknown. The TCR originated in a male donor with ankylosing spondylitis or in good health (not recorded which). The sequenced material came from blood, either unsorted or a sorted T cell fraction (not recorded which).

As DNA, the CDR3 is TGTGCCAGCAGCTTCGTAGTGGGAACTGAAGCTTTCTTT. It specifies CASSFVVGTEAFF. The chain employs TRBV5-6 and TRBJ1-1; no reliable D call. Trimming left V 2 bases short and J 5 bases short, with 10 bases between. The germline V gene has CDR1 SGHDT and CDR2 YYEEEE. The CDR3 extends over 13 amino acids.